This TCR beta chain came from a study of T-cell reconstitution after alpha-beta-depleted transplantation in children. This clonotype was seen ten or more times. The TCRbeta library was prepared with unique molecular identifiers. Each CDR3 protein is one row after TCRdb ran MiXCR on the PCR reads. Of about 980,000 distinct CDR3 sequences detected, about 26% appear once; the ten largest clones hold about 28%. The germline V and J ends were trimmed by 5 bases and 2 bases, with 6 bases remaining between them. The CDR3 runs to 12 residues. CDR1 is SGHRS, CDR2 YFSETQ, per germline. The sequences come from PBMCs, mostly from graft donor cells, collected 360 days after TCRalphabeta/CD19-depleted stem cell transplant. The chain links TRBV5-1 to TRBJ2-3; D is uncertain. This receptor was obtained from a boy in the first two years of life who had a stem cell transplant for SCID, so the T cells may come from the graft donor. The CDR3 nucleotides read TGCGCCAGCAGGGTCAACACAGATACGCAGTATTTT. Protein: CASRVNTDTQYF.